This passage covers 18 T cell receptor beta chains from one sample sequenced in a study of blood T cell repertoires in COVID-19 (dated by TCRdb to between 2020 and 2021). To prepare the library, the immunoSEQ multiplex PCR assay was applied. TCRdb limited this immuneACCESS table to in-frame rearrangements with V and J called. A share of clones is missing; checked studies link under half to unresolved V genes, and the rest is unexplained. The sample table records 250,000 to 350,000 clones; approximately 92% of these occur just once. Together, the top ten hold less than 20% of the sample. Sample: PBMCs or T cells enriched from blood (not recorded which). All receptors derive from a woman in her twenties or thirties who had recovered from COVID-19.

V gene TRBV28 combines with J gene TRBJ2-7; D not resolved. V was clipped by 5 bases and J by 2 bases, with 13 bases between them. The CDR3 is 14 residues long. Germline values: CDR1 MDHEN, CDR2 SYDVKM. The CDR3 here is CASSLRGGPYEQYF. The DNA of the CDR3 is TGTGCCAGCAGTCTACGTGGCGGCCCCTACGAGCAGTACTTC.

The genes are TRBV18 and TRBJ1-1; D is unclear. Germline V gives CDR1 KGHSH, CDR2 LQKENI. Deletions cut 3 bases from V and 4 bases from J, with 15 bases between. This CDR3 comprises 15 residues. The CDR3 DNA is TGTGCCAGCTCACCTATCGAGGGATCGGGCACTGAAGCTTTCTTT. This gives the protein CASSPIEGSGTEAFF.

CDR3 DNA sequence: TGTGCCATCAGTGACCTCGGGACTAGCGGGGGGGCTATAACAGATACGCAGTATTTT. As protein: CAISDLGTSGGAITDTQYF. The genes are TRBV10-3 and TRBJ2-3; TRBD2 matches 16 bases. Germline CDR1 ENHRY, CDR2 SYGVKD. This CDR3 spans 19 amino acids. V was pared by 3 bases and J by 3 bases, with 9 bases of the junction left unmatched.

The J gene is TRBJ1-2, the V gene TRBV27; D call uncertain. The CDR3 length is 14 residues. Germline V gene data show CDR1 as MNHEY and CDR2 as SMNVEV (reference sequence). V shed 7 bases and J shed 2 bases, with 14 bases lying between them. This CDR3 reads CASTESGRNYGYTF. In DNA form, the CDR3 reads TGTGCCAGCACCGAAAGTGGCAGAAACTATGGCTACACCTTC.

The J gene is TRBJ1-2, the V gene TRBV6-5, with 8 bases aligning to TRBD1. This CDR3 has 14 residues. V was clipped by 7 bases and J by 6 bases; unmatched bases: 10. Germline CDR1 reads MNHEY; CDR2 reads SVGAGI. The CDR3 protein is CASIHWTGTNGYTF. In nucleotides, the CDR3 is TGTGCCAGCATCCACTGGACAGGGACCAATGGCTACACCTTC.

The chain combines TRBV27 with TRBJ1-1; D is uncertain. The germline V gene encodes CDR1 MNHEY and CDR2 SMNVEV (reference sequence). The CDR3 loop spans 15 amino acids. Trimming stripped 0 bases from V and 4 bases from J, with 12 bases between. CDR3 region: CASSLSGAVGTEAFF. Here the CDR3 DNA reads TGTGCCAGCAGTTTATCCGGTGCCGTCGGCACTGAAGCTTTCTTT.

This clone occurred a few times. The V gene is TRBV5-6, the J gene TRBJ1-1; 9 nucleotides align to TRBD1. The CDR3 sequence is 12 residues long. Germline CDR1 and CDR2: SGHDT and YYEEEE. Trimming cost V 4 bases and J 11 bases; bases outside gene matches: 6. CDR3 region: CASSLGTGWAFF. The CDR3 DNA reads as TGTGCCAGCAGCCTTGGGACAGGGTGGGCTTTCTTT.

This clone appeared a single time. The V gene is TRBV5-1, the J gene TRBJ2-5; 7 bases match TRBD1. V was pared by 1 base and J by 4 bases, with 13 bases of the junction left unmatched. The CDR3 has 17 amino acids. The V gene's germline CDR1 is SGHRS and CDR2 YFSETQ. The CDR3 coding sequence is TGCGCCAGCAGCTTGTTCCTCCGAGGGGGCAAGACAGAGACCCAGTACTTC. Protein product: CASSLFLRGGKTETQYF.

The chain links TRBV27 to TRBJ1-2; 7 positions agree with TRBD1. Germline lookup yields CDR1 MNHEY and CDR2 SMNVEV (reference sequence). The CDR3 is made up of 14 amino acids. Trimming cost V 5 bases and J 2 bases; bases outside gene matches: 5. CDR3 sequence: CASSTTGTNYGYTF. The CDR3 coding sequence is TGTGCCAGCAGTACGACAGGGACCAACTATGGCTACACCTTC.

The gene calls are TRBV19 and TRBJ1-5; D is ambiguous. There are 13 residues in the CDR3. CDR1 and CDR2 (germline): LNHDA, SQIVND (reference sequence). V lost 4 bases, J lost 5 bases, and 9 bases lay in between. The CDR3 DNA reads TGTGCCAGTAGTAACAGTTGGGATCAGCCCCAGCATTTT. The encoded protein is CASSNSWDQPQHF.

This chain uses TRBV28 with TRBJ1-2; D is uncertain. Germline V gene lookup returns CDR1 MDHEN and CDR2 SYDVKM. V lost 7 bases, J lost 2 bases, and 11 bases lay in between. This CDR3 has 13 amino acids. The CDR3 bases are TGTGCCAGCACGTTGGGGAGAAACTATGGCTACACCTTC. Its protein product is CASTLGRNYGYTF.

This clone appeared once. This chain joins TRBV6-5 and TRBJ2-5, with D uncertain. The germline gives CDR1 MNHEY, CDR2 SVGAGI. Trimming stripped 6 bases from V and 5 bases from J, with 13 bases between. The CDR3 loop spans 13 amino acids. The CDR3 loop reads CASSTKARETQYF. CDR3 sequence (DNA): TGTGCCAGCAGCACCAAGGCGCGGGAGACCCAGTACTTC.

CDR3 region: CASSPATGLGPDTQYF. DNA for the CDR3: TGTGCCAGCAGTCCCGCGACAGGGTTAGGACCAGATACGCAGTATTTT. The rearrangement links TRBV28 to TRBJ2-3, with 7 bases lining up with TRBD1. The V gene end was trimmed by 5 bases and the J gene end by 4 bases; junction bases not matched to a gene: 12. Germline lookup yields CDR1 MDHEN and CDR2 SYDVKM. There are 16 residues in the CDR3.

CDR3 in amino acids: CASSLRLAGFTGELFF. The CDR3 nucleotides read TGTGCCAGCAGCTTAAGGCTAGCGGGATTCACCGGGGAGCTGTTTTTT. This sequence joins TRBV11-2 and TRBJ2-2; 9 bases are shared with TRBD2. The V gene end was trimmed by 2 bases and the J gene end by 4 bases; junction bases not matched to a gene: 5. CDR3 length: 16 residues. Germline V gene lookup returns CDR1 SGHAT and CDR2 FQNNGV.

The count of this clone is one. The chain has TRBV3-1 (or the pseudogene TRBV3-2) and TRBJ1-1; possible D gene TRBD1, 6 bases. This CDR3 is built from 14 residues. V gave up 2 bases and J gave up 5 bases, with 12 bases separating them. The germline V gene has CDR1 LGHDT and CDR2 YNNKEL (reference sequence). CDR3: CASSQPSGVTEAFF. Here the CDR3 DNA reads TGTGCCAGCAGCCAACCCTCAGGGGTTACTGAAGCTTTCTTT.

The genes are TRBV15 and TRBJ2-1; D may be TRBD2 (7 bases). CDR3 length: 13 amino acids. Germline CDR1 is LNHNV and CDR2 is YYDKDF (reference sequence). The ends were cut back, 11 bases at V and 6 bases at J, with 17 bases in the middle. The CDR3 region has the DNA TGTGCCTCCCGACTAGCAGGGGCCAATGAGCAGTTCTTC. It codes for CASRLAGANEQFF.

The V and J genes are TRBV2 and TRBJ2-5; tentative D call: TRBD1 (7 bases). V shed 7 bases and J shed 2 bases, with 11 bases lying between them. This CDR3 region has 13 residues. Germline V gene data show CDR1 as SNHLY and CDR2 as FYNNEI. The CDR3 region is CASIAGGQETQYF. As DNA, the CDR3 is TGTGCCAGCATTGCAGGGGGGCAAGAGACCCAGTACTTC.

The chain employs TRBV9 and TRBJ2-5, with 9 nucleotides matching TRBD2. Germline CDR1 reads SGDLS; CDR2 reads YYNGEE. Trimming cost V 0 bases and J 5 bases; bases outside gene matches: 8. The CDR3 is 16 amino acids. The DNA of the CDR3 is TGTGCCAGCAGCGTAGGTTCTAGCGGGGCACGGGAGACCCAGTACTTC. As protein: CASSVGSSGARETQYF.